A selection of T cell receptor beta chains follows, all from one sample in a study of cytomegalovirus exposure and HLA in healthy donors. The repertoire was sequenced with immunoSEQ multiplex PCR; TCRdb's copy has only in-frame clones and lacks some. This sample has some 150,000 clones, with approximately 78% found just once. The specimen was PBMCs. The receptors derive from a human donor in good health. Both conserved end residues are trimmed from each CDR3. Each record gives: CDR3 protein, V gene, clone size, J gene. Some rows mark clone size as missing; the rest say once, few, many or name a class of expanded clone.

ASSQIDGNQPQH	TRBV2	-	TRBJ1-5
AWSAASLGGKDIQY	TRBV30	-	TRBJ2-4
ASSLDGGDRGYEQY	TRBV11-2	-	TRBJ2-7
AWRTGALNTGELF	TRBV30	-	TRBJ2-2
ASSFDRDTEAF	TRBV27	once	TRBJ1-1
ASSLRRVTEAF	TRBV13	-	TRBJ1-1
ASSKEGRQYGYT	TRBV21-1	-	TRBJ1-2
ASSSAGNTEAF	TRBV7-2	-	TRBJ1-1
ASSEDRQETQY	TRBV2	-	TRBJ2-5
ASSMDRELPQH	TRBV19	few	TRBJ1-5
SVGGATNEKLF	TRBV29-1	-	TRBJ1-4
ASSFSGFEKLF	TRBV27	few	TRBJ1-4
ATSRETSGSSYEQY	TRBV15	few	TRBJ2-7
ASSPRTGGYTEAF	TRBV11-3	-	TRBJ1-1
ASSSTRQGGNTEAF	TRBV6-5	-	TRBJ1-1
ASSLGQATY	TRBV7-9	-	TRBJ2-7
ASSLRRGPGNTIY	TRBV5-1	-	TRBJ1-3
ASSLGLQGTGELF	TRBV7-2	few	TRBJ2-2
ASSRGVGSDTQY	TRBV19	-	TRBJ2-3
ASSGPRDEQF	TRBV11-3	-	TRBJ2-1
ASSFPRSASTDTQY	TRBV7-8	-	TRBJ2-3
ASNPGQYNSPLH	TRBV27	-	TRBJ1-6
AITAMEQQWGYT	TRBV10-3	few	TRBJ1-2
ASSPSYRAYEQY	TRBV27	once	TRBJ2-7